This TCR beta chain was captured by sequencing in a study of PD-1 blockade in classical Hodgkin lymphoma. CDR3 length equals 13 residues. Germline loops: CDR1 LGHNA, CDR2 YNFKEQ. After removal of 3 bases from V and 8 bases from J, the junction contained 3 bases not matched to a gene. The table came from immunoSEQ multiplex PCR; TCRdb's copy has only in-frame clones and leaves some out. Among 100,000 to 130,000 clones listed, 70% to 90% were seen once. Each patient's relapse followed autologous stem cell transplantation, and brentuximab vedotin exposure varied. This TCR derives from a human donor with classical Hodgkin lymphoma. The source material was peripheral blood mononuclear cells (PBMCs), sampled before the second cycle of nivolumab. The chain has TRBV4-2 and TRBJ1-2; 10 bases match TRBD1. The CDR3 DNA reads as TGTGCCAGCAGCCATGGACAGGGGGACGGCTACACCTTC. Residues: CASSHGQGDGYTF.